The 4 T cell receptor beta chains reported below all come from one sample, sequenced in a study of spatial heterogeneity in lung cancer (dated by TCRdb to about 2019). Study-wide conclusions, independent of this receptor: The tumor nonsynonymous mutation count correlated with the number of expanded alpha and beta TCRs within the tumor.

The sample's time point label, in plain terms: sample taken at primary tumor resection. Libraries were constructed by 5' RACE. The run used a NextSeq 500. TCRdb applied fastp at Q25 and MiXCR to the public reads, then kept only in-frame beta chains. Under each unique CDR3 protein, matching rows form one entry showing the most common genes and DNA. For this sample there are 2,000 to 3,000 distinct CDR3 sequences; approximately 19% appear just once. The ten top clones hold 8% to 9.5% of the sample. No antigen has been identified for these receptors. The sequencing used lung tumor tissue, collected at surgery. Every receptor here comes from a male donor with early-stage non-small cell lung cancer.

A few counts support this clonotype. The chain is built from TRBV9 and TRBJ2-3; 7 bases agree with TRBD2. Trimming removed 3 bases from V and 6 bases from J; junction bases left unmatched: 4. The CDR3 runs to 13 residues. CDR1 and CDR2 from the germline V gene are SGDLS and YYNGEE. The CDR3 region is CASSGTSEDTQYF. CDR3 nucleotides: TGTGCCAGCAGCGGTACTAGCGAGGATACGCAGTATTTT.

By sample share, this clonotype is medium-sized. One end of the junction does not line up with germline, which may come from a read error. The CDR3 nucleotides are TGTGCCTGGGTTCTTCCGGGGGTGGTTAGGAACCCTGAAGCTTTCTTT. This translates into CAWVLPGVVRNPEAFF. This chain joins TRBV30 and TRBJ1-1, with D tentatively TRBD1 (5 bases). Germline CDR1 reads GTSNPN; CDR2 reads SVGIG (reference sequence). This CDR3 has 16 residues.

This rearrangement joins TRBV9 to TRBJ2-7; TRBD2 is a possible D gene (6 bases). The V gene's germline CDR1 is SGDLS and CDR2 YYNGEE. CDR3 length: 14 amino acids. V gave up 7 bases and J gave up 5 bases, with 19 bases separating them. The CDR3 sequence is CASVDAGRWNEQYF. The CDR3 nucleotides read TGTGCCAGCGTAGACGCGGGGAGGTGGAACGAGCAGTACTTC.

This clonotype was seen many times. The rearrangement uses TRBV4-1 and TRBJ1-3; 8 positions match TRBD1. V trimming: 4 bases; J trimming: 4 bases; junction bases outside the gene matches: 9. The germline V gene has CDR1 MGHRA and CDR2 YSYEKL. CDR3 length equals 16 residues. CDR3 DNA: TGCGCCAGCAGCCCGACCGGGACAGGATACGGAAACACCATATATTTT. Its protein product is CASSPTGTGYGNTIYF.